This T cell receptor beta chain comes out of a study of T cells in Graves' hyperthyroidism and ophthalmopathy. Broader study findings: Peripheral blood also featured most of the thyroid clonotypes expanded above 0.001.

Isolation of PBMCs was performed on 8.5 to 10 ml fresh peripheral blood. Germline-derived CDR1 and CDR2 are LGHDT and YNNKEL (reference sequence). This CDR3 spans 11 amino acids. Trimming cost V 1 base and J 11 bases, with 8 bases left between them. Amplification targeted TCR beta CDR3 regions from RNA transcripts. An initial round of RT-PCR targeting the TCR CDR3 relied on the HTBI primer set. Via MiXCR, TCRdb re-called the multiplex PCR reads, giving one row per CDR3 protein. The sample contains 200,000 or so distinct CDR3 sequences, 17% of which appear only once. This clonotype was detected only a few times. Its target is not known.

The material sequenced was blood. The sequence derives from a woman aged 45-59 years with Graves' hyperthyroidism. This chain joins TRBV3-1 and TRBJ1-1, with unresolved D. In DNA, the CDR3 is TGTGCCAGCAGCCAAGGGTTGAGGGCTTTCTTT. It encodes CASSQGLRAFF.